A selection of T cell receptor beta chains follows, all from one sample in a study of molecular identifiers for immune sequencing clone quantification. In TCRdb, the PCR reads were re-called with MiXCR into one record per CDR3 protein. The sample has about half a million distinct CDR3 sequences, about a fifth seen once; the top ten hold about 0.8%. The sample taken for sequencing was naive CD8+ T cells from blood, with Jurkat cell RNA spiked in. These receptors all stem from a human donor in good health. Some libraries in this study had Jurkat cell RNA spiked in. Both conserved end residues are part of each CDR3. Each record gives: clone size, J gene, D gene, V gene, CDR3 length, CDR3 DNA, CDR3 protein. D genes are given only for firm matches. Not every row has a clone size; where given, it reads once, few, many or a size class.

- TRBJ1-6 TRBD1 TRBV7-9 14 TGTGCCAGCACCCCGGGGCAGGGGGAGGGACCCCTCCACTTT CASTPGQGEGPLHF
- TRBJ2-1 TRBD2 TRBV14 18 TGTGCCAGCAGCCAAACGTGGACTAGCGGGAGTGGATGGAATGAGCAGTTCTTC CASSQTWTSGSGWNEQFF
- TRBJ2-5 TRBD2 TRBV11-1 16 TGTGCCAGCAGCTTACATTCTAGCGGGTTCCAAGAGACCCAGTACTTC CASSLHSSGFQETQYF
many TRBJ2-5 - TRBV30 11 TGTGCCTGGAGGGGGTATTTGACCCAGTACTTC CAWRGYLTQYF
- TRBJ2-7 - TRBV20-1 12 TGCAGTGCTAGAGTGTTAGGGGACGAGCAGCACTTC CSARVLGDEQHF
many TRBJ2-7 TRBD2 TRBV20-1 13 TGCAGTGCTAGAGCCCAGGGAGGGTACGAGCAGTACTTC CSARAQGGYEQYF
- TRBJ2-5 - TRBV4-3 15 TGCGCCAGCAGCCAAGATTGGATAGTCCGTGAGACCCAGTACTTC CASSQDWIVRETQYF
few TRBJ2-7 - TRBV11-1 14 TGTGCCAGCAGCTCTATGACAGGAACCTACGAGCAGTACTTC CASSSMTGTYEQYF
- TRBJ2-2 TRBD2 TRBV7-9 21 TGTGCCAGCAGCTTGGTCCTGGTAGAGAAGGTAGCGGGCGCGAACACCGGGGAGCTGTTTTTT CASSLVLVEKVAGANTGELFF
few TRBJ1-4 - TRBV7-2 16 TGTGCCAGCAGCATTGGCGGCCTGGGGGCGCATGAAAAACTGTTTTTT CASSIGGLGAHEKLFF
many TRBJ1-1 - TRBV6-5 15 TGTGCCAGCAGTTACACGGGATCGGGGGACACTGAAGCTTTCTTT CASSYTGSGDTEAFF
many TRBJ2-1 - TRBV5-1 13 TGCGCCAGCAGCCCGGGGACTCCCAATGAGCAGTTCTTC CASSPGTPNEQFF
- TRBJ1-2 - TRBV4-1 15 TGCGCCAGCAGCCAAGATACAGGGTTATACTATGGCTACACCTTC CASSQDTGLYYGYTF
- TRBJ1-1 - TRBV19 16 TGTGCCAGTAGCACCGGGGGTTGGGAGCCGAACACTGAGGCTTTCTTT CASSTGGWEPNTEAFF